Listed below are T cell receptor beta chains from one sample, sequenced in a study of T-cell reconstitution after alpha-beta-depleted transplantation in children. TCRdb reanalysed the PCR reads using MiXCR and keeps one entry per CDR3 protein. The sample consists of 200,000 to 250,000 distinct CDR3 sequences, roughly a tenth of them appearing once. Source: PBMCs, taken before TCRalphabeta/CD19-depleted stem cell transplant. Every receptor here comes from a child younger than two with acute myeloid leukemia, due to receive a stem cell transplant. The CDR3 runs from the conserved cysteine through the conserved F or W. A D gene is named only where the DNA matches it firmly. Some rows mark clone size as missing; the rest say once, few, many or name a class of expanded clone.

clone size,V gene,D gene,J gene,CDR3 DNA,CDR3 protein
NA,TRBV12-3/TRBV12-4,NA,TRBJ1-4,TGTGCCAGCAGCCCCAGGGTGGCTAATGAAAAACTGTTTTTT,CASSPRVANEKLFF
many,TRBV29-1,NA,TRBJ2-5,TGCAGCGTTGAAGAAGGGGCAGTCTATAACCAAGAGACCCAGTACTTC,CSVEEGAVYNQETQYF
many,TRBV6-5,NA,TRBJ2-7,TGTGCCAGCAGTTACTCTACGGGCAGGGACAACGAGCAGTACTTC,CASSYSTGRDNEQYF
many,TRBV5-1,NA,TRBJ2-1,TGCGCCAGCAGCTTGGTTGAGGTGGGGTACAATGAGCAGTTCTTC,CASSLVEVGYNEQFF
many,TRBV20-1,TRBD2,TRBJ2-1,TGCAGTGCTAGACTAGCGGCTTCCTACAATGAGCAGTTCTTC,CSARLAASYNEQFF
many,TRBV28,NA,TRBJ2-6,TGTGCCAGCACAGGGGGGTCTGCTGGGGCCAACGTCCTGACTTTC,CASTGGSAGANVLTF
many,TRBV5-5,TRBD2,TRBJ2-1,TGTGCCAGCAGCCAACTAAGCGGGATCGATGAGCAGTTCTTC,CASSQLSGIDEQFF
many,TRBV28,NA,TRBJ2-5,TGTGCCAGCAGACCTACAGGGATCCAAGAGACCCAGTACTTC,CASRPTGIQETQYF
NA,TRBV2,NA,TRBJ1-1,TGTGCCAGCAGTCAACAGGGTCCCGAAGCTTTCTTT,CASSQQGPEAFF
many,TRBV5-1,NA,TRBJ2-5,TGCGCCAGCAGCTTGTTGGGTCAGCAGCAAGAGACCCAGTACTTC,CASSLLGQQQETQYF
many,TRBV18,NA,TRBJ2-2,TGTGCCAGCTCACCAGTGACAGCGAACACCGGGGAGCTGTTTTTT,CASSPVTANTGELFF
many,TRBV5-1,NA,TRBJ1-4,TGCGCCAGCAGCCTCCGGGACGCAACTAATGAAAAACTGTTTTTT,CASSLRDATNEKLFF
many,TRBV3-1,TRBD1,TRBJ1-5,TGTGCCAGCAGCCAAGAAGGATTCCAGGGGGGGCTCCCTAGCAATCAGCCCCAGCATTTT,CASSQEGFQGGLPSNQPQHF
many,TRBV7-9,TRBD1,TRBJ1-1,TGTGCCAGCTGGGACAGGGAAGCTTTCTTT,CASWDREAFF
few,TRBV7-8,TRBD1,TRBJ2-1,TGTGCCAGCAGCTTAGCATACAGGGGCGCCTACAATGAGCAGTTCTTC,CASSLAYRGAYNEQFF
few,TRBV30,TRBD2,TRBJ2-3,TGTGCCCAACGGACTAGCGGGAGTGCAGATACGCAGTATTTT,CAQRTSGSADTQYF
NA,TRBV5-1,NA,TRBJ1-2,TGCCCCAGCAGCTTGGCCCCGACATGGGAGTATGGCTACACCTTC,CPSSLAPTWEYGYTF
few,TRBV7-2,NA,TRBJ2-3,TGTGCCAGCAGCAAAATGAGCCCCGGGGGCACAGATACGCAGTATTTT,CASSKMSPGGTDTQYF
many,TRBV4-2,NA,TRBJ2-1,TGTGCCAGCAGCCAAGATCTAGGGGGGATAGGGTTTGAGAATGAGCAGTTCTTC,CASSQDLGGIGFENEQFF